This T cell receptor (beta chain) was sequenced for a study of blood T cell repertoires in COVID-19. As for the study in general: COVID-19 samples from acute and convalescent phases originated in the United States, Italy and Spain. From T cells, B-cell-depleted T cells, or PBMCs came the material, which was cDNA or gDNA.

Original data processing: Nucleated cell number was recorded as an estimate derived from reference gene primer amplification. Using immunoSEQ multiplex PCR, the repertoire was profiled, and TCRdb retains in-frame clones only, with some absent. V and J calls and clone size are given by that table; D and trimming were obtained from the DNA. In the table there are around 270,000 clones, around 85% of which are singletons. The Seattle patients, enrolled during active infection, were followed longitudinally. The germline V gene has CDR1 MNHNS and CDR2 SASEGT. This CDR3 contains 15 residues. The V end was cut by 1 base, the J end by 0 bases, with 7 bases between. This clone is a singleton in its sample.

This TCR came from a human donor with COVID-19, enrolled during active disease. The donor label of this sample is uncertain. Sequences were obtained from peripheral blood. V and J are TRBV6-1 and TRBJ2-1, with D hard to call. The CDR3 DNA follows: TGTGCCAGCAGTGAAGGGAGTAGCTCCTACAATGAGCAGTTCTTC. Protein product: CASSEGSSSYNEQFF.